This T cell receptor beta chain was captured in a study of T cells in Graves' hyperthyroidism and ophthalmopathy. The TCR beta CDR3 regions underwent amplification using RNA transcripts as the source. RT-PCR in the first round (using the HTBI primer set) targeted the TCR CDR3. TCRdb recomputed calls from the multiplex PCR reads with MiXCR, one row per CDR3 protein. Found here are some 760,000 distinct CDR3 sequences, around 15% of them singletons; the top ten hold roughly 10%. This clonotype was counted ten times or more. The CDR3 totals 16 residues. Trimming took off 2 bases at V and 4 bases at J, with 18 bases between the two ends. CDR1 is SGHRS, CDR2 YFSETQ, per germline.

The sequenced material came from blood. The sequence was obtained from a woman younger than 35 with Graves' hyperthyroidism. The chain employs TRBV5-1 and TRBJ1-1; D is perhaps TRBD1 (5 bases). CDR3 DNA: TGCGCCAGCAGCTTTAACCCGGGTGGGGGTGGCACTGAAGCTTTCTTT. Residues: CASSFNPGGGGTEAFF. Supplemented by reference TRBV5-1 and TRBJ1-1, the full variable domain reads KAGVTQTPRYLIKTRGQQVTLSCSPISGHRSVSWYQQTPGQGLQFLFEYFSETQRNKGNFPGRFSGRQFSNSRSEMNVSTLELGDSALYLCASSFNPGGGGTEAFFGQGTRLTVV.